One T cell receptor (beta chain) is described in this entry. Those who participated ranged in age from about 18 to 89 years and resided in around 22 US areas. Cohort 3 recovered donors had two negative PCRs, clearance, or symptom resolution. This entry comes from a study of blood T cell repertoires in COVID-19. Background on the study: Sample material is recorded as cDNA or gDNA derived from T cells, B-cell-depleted T cells, or PBMCs.

Study processing details: For nucleated cells, counts were estimated from reference gene primer amplification. Clones were read by immunoSEQ multiplex PCR, and TCRdb kept only the in-frame ones, dropping some. The DNA was the basis for D and trimming; V, J and clone size are from that table. The sample lists under 450,000 clones; roughly 90% were seen once. V gave up 3 bases and J gave up 6 bases, with 6 bases separating them. CDR3 length: 12 amino acids. The sample was PBMCs or T cells enriched from blood (not recorded which). This clonotype originated in a woman in her 30s who had recovered from COVID-19. The chain has TRBV12-3 or TRBV12-4 and TRBJ2-1, with D possibly being TRBD1 (5 bases). This chain's CDR3 is CASSLTVNEQFF. DNA of the CDR3: TGTGCCAGCAGTTTGACAGTCAATGAGCAGTTCTTC.